The clone carrying this T cell receptor beta chain was seen more than once but under ten times. Antigen: not known. The entry originates in a study of CD8+ T cells in alopecia areata. Whole-study results and caveats: Lesional scalp, notably in alopecia totalis/universalis, had clonality above that of normal scalp. Normal-skin resident alphabeta T cells also appear among scalp sample sequences.

Extracted RNA was reverse transcribed into cDNA, the sequencing template. Assay used: immunoSEQ multiplex PCR; TCRdb lists only in-frame clones, some missing. The data contain around 190,000 clones, approximately 60% of them singletons. Sorting of PBMCs yielded the CD4+ and CD8+ T cells. The sequencing sample was made of CD8+ T cells sorted from blood. The sequence came from a human donor in good health.

The CDR3 loop is CASSSRTAPPGNSPLHF. The CDR3 coding sequence is TGTGCCAGCAGCAGCCGGACAGCCCCACCAGGGAATTCACCCCTCCACTTT. The rearrangement joins TRBV21-1 to TRBJ1-6; the tabulated D call, TRBD1, remains unverified against the DNA. TRBV21-1 is classified as a pseudogene. The CDR3 contains 17 residues.